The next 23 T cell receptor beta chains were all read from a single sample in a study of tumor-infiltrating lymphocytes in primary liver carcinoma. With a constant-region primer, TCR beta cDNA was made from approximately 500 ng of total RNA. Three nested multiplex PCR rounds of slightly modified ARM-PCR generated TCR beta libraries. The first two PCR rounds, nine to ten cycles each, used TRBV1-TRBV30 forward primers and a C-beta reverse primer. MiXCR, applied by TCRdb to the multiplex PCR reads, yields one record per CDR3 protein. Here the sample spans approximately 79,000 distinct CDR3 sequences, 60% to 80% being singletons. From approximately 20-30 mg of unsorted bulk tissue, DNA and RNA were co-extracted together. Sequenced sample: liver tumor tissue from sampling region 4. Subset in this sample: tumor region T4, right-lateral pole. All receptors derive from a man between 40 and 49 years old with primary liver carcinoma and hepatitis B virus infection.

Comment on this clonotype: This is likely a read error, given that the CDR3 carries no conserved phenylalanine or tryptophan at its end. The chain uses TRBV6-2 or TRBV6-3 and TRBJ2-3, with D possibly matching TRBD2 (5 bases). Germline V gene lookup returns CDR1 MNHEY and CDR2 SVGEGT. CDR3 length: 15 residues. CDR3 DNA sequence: TGTGCCAGCAGCTTTGACACCTCTAGCATAGATACGCAGTATCTT. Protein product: CASSFDTSSIDTQYL.

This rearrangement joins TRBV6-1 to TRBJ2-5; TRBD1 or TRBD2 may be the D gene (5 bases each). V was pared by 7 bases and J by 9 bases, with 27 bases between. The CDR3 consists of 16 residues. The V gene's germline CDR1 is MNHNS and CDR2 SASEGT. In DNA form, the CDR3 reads TGTGCCAGCAATGATGACGCAGACAGTGGGACGTTGTCCCAGTACTTC. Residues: CASNDDADSGTLSQYF.

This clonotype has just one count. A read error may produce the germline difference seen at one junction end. The CDR3 nucleotides read TGTGTCAGCATACTAGGGGACCTCCGGGAACATGAGCAGTTCTTC. Translating it yields CVSILGDLREHEQFF. The genes are TRBV11-2 and TRBJ2-1, with D perhaps TRBD1 or TRBD2 (5 bases each). Germline V gene data show CDR1 as SGHAT and CDR2 as FQNNGV. The CDR3 sequence is 15 residues long.

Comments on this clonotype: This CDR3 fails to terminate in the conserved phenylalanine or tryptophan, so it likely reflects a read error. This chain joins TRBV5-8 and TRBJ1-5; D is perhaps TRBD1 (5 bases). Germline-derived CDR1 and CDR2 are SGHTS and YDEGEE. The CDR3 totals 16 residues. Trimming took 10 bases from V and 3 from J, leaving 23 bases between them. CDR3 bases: TGTGCCGGCAACTTGAAGGGGATCAGCCTCAATCAGCCCCAGCATTTG. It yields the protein CAGNLKGISLNQPQHL.

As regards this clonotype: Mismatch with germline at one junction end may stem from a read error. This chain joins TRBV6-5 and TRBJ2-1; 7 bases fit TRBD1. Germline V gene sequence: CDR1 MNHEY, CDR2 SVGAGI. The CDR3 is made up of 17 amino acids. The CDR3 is CASNYPLGGQSMNEQFF. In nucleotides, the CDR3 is TGTGCCAGCAATTACCCTTTAGGGGGACAGTCTATGAATGAGCAGTTCTTC.

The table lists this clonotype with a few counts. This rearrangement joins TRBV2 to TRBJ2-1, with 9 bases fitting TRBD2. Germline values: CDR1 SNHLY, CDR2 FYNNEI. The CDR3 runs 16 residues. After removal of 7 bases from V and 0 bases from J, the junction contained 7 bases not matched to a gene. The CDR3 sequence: CASKRSGGSSYNEQFF. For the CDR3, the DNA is TGTGCCAGCAAGCGAAGCGGGGGGAGCTCCTACAATGAGCAGTTCTTC.

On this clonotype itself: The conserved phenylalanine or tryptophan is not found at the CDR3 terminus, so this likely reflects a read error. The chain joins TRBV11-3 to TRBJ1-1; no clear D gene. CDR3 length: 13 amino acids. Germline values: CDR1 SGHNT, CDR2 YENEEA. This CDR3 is CANSITGNTEAFI. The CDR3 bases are TGTGCCAACAGCATCACTGGGAACACTGAAGCTTTCATT.

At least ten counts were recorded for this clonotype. This CDR3 is CASSLGDRGHHEKLFF. Here the CDR3 DNA reads TGTGCCAGCAGCTTAGGAGACAGGGGACACCATGAAAAACTGTTTTTT. The chain recombines TRBV7-9 with TRBJ1-4; 8 nucleotides match TRBD1. Trimming took 1 base from V and 6 from J; bases not matched to a gene: 7. There are 16 residues in the CDR3. Germline V gene sequence: CDR1 SEHNR, CDR2 FQNEAQ (reference sequence).

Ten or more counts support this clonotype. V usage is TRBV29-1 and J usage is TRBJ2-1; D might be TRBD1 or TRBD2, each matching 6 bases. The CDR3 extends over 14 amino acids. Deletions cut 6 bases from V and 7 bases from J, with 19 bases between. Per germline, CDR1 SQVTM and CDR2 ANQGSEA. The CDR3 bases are TGCAGCGTGGGGGGTCTAGCGCAGGGGAATGAGCAGTTCTTC. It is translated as CSVGGLAQGNEQFF.

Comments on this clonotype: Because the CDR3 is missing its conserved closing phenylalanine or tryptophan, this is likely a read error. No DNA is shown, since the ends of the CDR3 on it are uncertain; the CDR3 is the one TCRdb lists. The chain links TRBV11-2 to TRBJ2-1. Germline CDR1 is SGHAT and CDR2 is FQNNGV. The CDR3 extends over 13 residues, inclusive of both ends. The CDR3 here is CASGLNDAYEQLS.

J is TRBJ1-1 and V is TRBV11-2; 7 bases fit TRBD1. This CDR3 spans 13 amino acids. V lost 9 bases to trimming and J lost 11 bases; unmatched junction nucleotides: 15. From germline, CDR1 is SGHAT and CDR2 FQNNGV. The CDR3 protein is CASSRGLTGNAFF. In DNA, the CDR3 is TGTGCCAGTAGCAGAGGCCTGACAGGGAATGCTTTCTTT.

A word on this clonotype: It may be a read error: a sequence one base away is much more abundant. The CDR3 region is CGSSIPGAEKLFF. CDR3 sequence (DNA): TGTGGCAGTAGTATACCCGGGGCAGAAAAACTGTTTTTT. This chain connects TRBV19 to TRBJ1-4; a possible D gene is TRBD1 (5 bases). Germline CDR1 reads LNHDA; CDR2 reads SQIVND (reference sequence). This CDR3 is built from 13 residues.

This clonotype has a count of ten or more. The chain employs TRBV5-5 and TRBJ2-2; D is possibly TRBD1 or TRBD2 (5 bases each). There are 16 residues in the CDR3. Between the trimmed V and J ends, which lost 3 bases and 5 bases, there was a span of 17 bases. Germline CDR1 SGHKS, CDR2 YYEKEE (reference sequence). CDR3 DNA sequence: TGTGCCAGCAGCTGGGGCGTGGCGGGCGGAACCGGGGAGCTGTTTTTT. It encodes CASSWGVAGGTGELFF.

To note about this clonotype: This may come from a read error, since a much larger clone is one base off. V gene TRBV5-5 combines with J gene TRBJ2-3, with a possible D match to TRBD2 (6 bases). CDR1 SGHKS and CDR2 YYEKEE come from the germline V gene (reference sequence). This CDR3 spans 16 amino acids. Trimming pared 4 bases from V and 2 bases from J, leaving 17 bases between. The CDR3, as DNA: TGTGCCAGCAGCCACGCGGGACGAGCGAACACAGATACGCAGTATTTT. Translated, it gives CASSHAGRANTDTQYF. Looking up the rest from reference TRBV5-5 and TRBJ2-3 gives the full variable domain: DAGVTQSPTHLIKTRGQQVTLRCSPISGHKSVSWYQQVLGQGPQFIFQYYEKEERGRGNFPDRFSARQFPNYSSELNVNALLLGDSALYLCASSHAGRANTDTQYFGPGTRLTVL.

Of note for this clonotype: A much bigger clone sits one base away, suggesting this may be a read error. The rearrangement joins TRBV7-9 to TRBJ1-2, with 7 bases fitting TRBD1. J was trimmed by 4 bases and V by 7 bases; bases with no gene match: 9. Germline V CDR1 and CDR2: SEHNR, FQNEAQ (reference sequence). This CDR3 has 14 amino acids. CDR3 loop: CASNSTSGGYGYTF. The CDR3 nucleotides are TGTGCCAGCAACTCTACCTCAGGGGGCTATGGCTACACCTTC. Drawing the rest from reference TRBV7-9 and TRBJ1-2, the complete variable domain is DTGVSQNPRHKITKRGQNVTFRCDPISEHNRLYWYRQTLGQGPEFLTYFQNEAQLEKSRLLSDRFSAERPKGSFSTLEIQRTEQGDSAMYLCASNSTSGGYGYTFGSGTRLTVV.

The CDR3 is CASSQSTDGELFF. The CDR3 DNA reads as TGCGCCAGCAGTCAAAGTACGGACGGGGAGCTGTTTTTT. V gene TRBV4-1 combines with J gene TRBJ2-2; D unclear. The ends were cut back, 6 bases at V and 7 bases at J, with 12 bases in the middle. The CDR3 covers 13 residues. In germline, CDR1 is MGHRA, CDR2 YSYEKL.

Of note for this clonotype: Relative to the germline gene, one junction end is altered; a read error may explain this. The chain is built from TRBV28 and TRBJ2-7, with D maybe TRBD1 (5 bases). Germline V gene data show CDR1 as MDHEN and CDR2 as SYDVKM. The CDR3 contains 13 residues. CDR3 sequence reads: CAISSPQGYEQYF. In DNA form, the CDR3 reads TGTGCCATCAGTTCCCCGCAGGGCTACGAACAGTACTTC. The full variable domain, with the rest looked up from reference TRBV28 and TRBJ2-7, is DVKVTQSSRYLVKRTGEKVFLECVQDMDHENMFWYRQDPGLGLRLIYFSYDVKMKEKGDIPEGYSVSREKKERFSLILESASTNQTSMYLCAISSPQGYEQYFGPGTRLTVT.

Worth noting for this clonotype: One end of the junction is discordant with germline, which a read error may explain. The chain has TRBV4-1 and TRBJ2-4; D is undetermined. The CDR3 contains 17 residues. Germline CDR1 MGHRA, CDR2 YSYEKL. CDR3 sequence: CASGQNGAQLAKNIQYF. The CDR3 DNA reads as TGCGCCAGCGGCCAAAATGGTGCGCAGTTAGCCAAAAACATTCAGTACTTC.

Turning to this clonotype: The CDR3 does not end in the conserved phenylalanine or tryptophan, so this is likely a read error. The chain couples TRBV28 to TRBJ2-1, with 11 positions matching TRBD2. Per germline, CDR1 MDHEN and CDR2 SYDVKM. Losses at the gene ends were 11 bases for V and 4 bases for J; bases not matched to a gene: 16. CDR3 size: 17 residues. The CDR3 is CAGTGGGGLADYNEQFL. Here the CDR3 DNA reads TGTGCCGGCACTGGAGGGGGGGGACTAGCGGATTACAATGAGCAGTTCTTA.

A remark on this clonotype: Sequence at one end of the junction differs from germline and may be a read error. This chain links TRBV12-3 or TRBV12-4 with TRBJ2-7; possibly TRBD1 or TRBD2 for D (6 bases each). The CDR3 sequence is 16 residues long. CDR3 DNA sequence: TGTGCCAGCAGTTTAGCGGGGGCGGGATGGGCCTACGAGCATTACTTC. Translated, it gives CASSLAGAGWAYEHYF.

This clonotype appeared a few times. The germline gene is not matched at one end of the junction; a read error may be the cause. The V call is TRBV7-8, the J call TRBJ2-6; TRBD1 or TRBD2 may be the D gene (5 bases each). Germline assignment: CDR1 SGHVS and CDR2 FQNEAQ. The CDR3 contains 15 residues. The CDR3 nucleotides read TGTGTCAGCAGCTCGGGGCTCTCTGGGGCCAACGTCCTGACTTTC. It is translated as CVSSSGLSGANVLTF.

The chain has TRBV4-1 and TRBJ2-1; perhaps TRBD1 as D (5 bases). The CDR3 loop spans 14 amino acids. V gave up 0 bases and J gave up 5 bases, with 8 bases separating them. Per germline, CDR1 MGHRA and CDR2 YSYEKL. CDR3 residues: CASSQDPRDNEQFF. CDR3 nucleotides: TGCGCCAGCAGCCAAGATCCCAGGGACAATGAGCAGTTCTTC.

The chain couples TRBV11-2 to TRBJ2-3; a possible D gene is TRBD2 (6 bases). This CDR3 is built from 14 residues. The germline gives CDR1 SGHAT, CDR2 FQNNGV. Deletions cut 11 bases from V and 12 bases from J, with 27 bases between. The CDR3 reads CAGGVREPAGTQYF. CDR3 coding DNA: TGTGCCGGAGGGGTACGGGAGCCCGCAGGTACACAGTATTTT.